This T cell receptor beta chain was recovered during a study of cytomegalovirus exposure and HLA in healthy donors. Study findings and constraints: Prediction of most subjects' HLA-A and HLA-B alleles by TCR beta sequences was reportedly accurate. Common viral pathogens were later found to be apparently linked to several of the most significant clusters. Most of the TCR beta V segments (in an earlier analysis) were productive either about 90% or about 30% of the time. Clonal expansion, a later analysis showed, was greater in HLA-associated TCR beta chains than in equally common others.

This clone showed up just once. Its antigen remains unidentified. Vbeta (60) and Jbeta (13) primers were used in the PCR. Some clones are missing from TCRdb's copy, which holds only in-frame ones; the method was immunoSEQ multiplex PCR. Of about 160,000 clones detected, approximately 80% appear once; the ten largest clones hold around 9.1%. The CDR3 runs to 13 residues. Trimming removed 3 bases at V and 10 bases at J, with 16 bases between. Per the germline V gene, CDR1 is KGHSH and CDR2 is LQKENI. Sequencing was carried out using PBMCs. This sequence was found in a male donor in good health and CMV-seropositive. The genes are TRBV18 and TRBJ2-7, with D perhaps matching TRBD1 (5 bases). CDR3 in DNA: TGTGCCAGCTCACCCCTTCCAGGGTGGGAACAGTACTTC. This encodes CASSPLPGWEQYF.